Presented here are 30 T cell receptor beta chains from one specimen sequenced in a study of blood T cell repertoires in COVID-19. Generated by immunoSEQ multiplex PCR, the TCRdb table keeps only in-frame clones and is missing some. Counted here are some 120,000 clones, about four fifths occurring once; the ten biggest clones make up 10% to 15%. The sequencing input was peripheral blood. Every receptor here comes from a woman between 55 and 75 years old with acute or convalescent COVID-19.

V and J are TRBV30 and TRBJ2-1; 7 bases match TRBD1. V was pared by 2 bases and J by 0 bases, with 1 base of the junction left unmatched. Germline loops: CDR1 GTSNPN, CDR2 SVGIG (reference sequence). This CDR3 is built from 14 residues. CDR3 nucleotide sequence: TGTGCCTGGAGTCCAGGGGGCTCCTACAATGAGCAGTTCTTC. It is translated as CAWSPGGSYNEQFF.

J is TRBJ2-1 and V is TRBV5-6; D possibly corresponds to TRBD1 (6 bases). CDR1 and CDR2 from the germline V gene are SGHDT and YYEEEE. Trimming took off 0 bases at V and 1 base at J, with 8 bases between the two ends. The CDR3 totals 15 residues. Written as DNA, the CDR3 is TGTGCCAGCAGCTTGGGGGGGCTGTCCTACAATGAGCAGTTCTTC. Residues: CASSLGGLSYNEQFF.

In this sample, this clone turned up a few times. This chain connects TRBV5-1 to TRBJ1-2; TRBD1 matches 9 bases. CDR3 length: 16 amino acids. Germline-derived CDR1 and CDR2 are SGHRS and YFSETQ. V shed 0 bases and J 7 bases; nucleotides not matched to a gene: 10. CDR3 loop: CASSLDAPGQGGGYTF. CDR3 bases: TGCGCCAGCAGCTTGGATGCGCCGGGACAGGGAGGTGGCTACACCTTC.

This clone was counted between two and nine times. In the same sample, other DNA sequences code for this CDR3. CDR3 DNA: TGCGCCAGCAGCTTGTTGGGGGGTGACACTGAAGCTTTCTTT. Encoded protein: CASSLLGGDTEAFF. The V gene is TRBV5-1, the J gene TRBJ1-1; possibly TRBD1 for D (5 bases). Trimming left V 1 base short and J 3 bases short, with 10 bases between. This CDR3 region has 14 residues. Germline lookup yields CDR1 SGHRS and CDR2 YFSETQ.

The chain employs TRBV5-4 and TRBJ1-2; D is ambiguous. CDR3 length: 15 residues. Germline CDR1 is SGHNT and CDR2 is YYREEE (reference sequence). The V end was cut by 0 bases, the J end by 8 bases, with 17 bases between. In nucleotides, the CDR3 is TGTGCCAGCAGCTTGGGAGCGAACCTTGGATACGGCTACACCTTC. This translates into CASSLGANLGYGYTF. The full variable domain, completed using reference TRBV5-4 and TRBJ1-2, is ETGVTQSPTHLIKTRGQQVTLRCSSQSGHNTVSWYQQALGQGPQFIFQYYREEENGRGNFPPRFSGLQFPNYSSELNVNALELDDSALYLCASSLGANLGYGYTFGSGTRLTVV.

The chain employs TRBV14 and TRBJ1-1; TRBD1 matches 12 bases. Per the germline V gene, CDR1 is SGHDN and CDR2 is FVKESK. This CDR3 has 21 residues. J was trimmed by 1 base and V by 4 bases; bases with no gene match: 19. Here the CDR3 DNA reads TGTGCCAGCAGCCTCGCCCGGCGGCTGAGAGGGACAGGGGGCCCGAACACTGAAGCTTTCTTT. This codes for CASSLARRLRGTGGPNTEAFF. Full variable domain (rest looked up from reference TRBV14 and TRBJ1-1): EAGVTQFPSHSVIEKGQTVTLRCDPISGHDNLYWYRRVMGKEIKFLLHFVKESKQDESGMPNNRFLAERTGGTYSTLKVQPAELEDSGVYFCASSLARRLRGTGGPNTEAFFGQGTRLTVV.

V gene TRBV19 combines with J gene TRBJ1-1; 7 bases are a match to TRBD1. Germline CDR1 reads LNHDA; CDR2 reads SQIVND (reference sequence). The CDR3 is made up of 16 amino acids. V dropped 7 bases and J dropped 1; count of bases not matched to a gene: 12. The CDR3 nucleotides are TGTGCCAGTACCCGAACCACAGGGGAAGGGAACACTGAAGCTTTCTTT. Translated, it gives CASTRTTGEGNTEAFF.

The chain recombines TRBV24-1 with TRBJ1-5; D not certain. CDR1 is KGHDR and CDR2 is SFDVKD in the germline V gene. V lost 5 bases and J 3 bases, leaving 10 bases between the germline ends. The CDR3 runs 14 residues. CDR3 in amino acids: CATSVGGLNQPQHF. CDR3 bases: TGTGCCACCAGTGTAGGAGGACTCAATCAGCCCCAGCATTTT.

The sample holds one count of this clone. The chain uses TRBV5-6 and TRBJ1-2; unclear D gene. Trimming removed 0 bases at V and 4 bases at J, with 16 bases between. From germline, CDR1 is SGHDT and CDR2 YYEEEE. The CDR3 has 16 amino acids. The CDR3 spells CASSLGRVPIFYGYTF. The DNA of the CDR3 is TGTGCCAGCAGCTTGGGGAGAGTTCCAATTTTCTATGGCTACACCTTC.

The rearrangement uses TRBV14 and TRBJ1-2, with 7 bases fitting TRBD1. Germline V gene sequence: CDR1 SGHDN, CDR2 FVKESK. J was trimmed by 3 bases and V by 2 bases; bases with no gene match: 12. The CDR3 sequence is 17 residues long. CDR3 region: CASSQLQGGTKDYGYTF. CDR3 nucleotide sequence: TGTGCCAGCAGCCAATTGCAGGGGGGCACAAAGGACTATGGCTACACCTTC.

This clone was detected only a few times. This chain joins TRBV29-1 and TRBJ2-3; D perhaps matches TRBD2 (6 bases). Germline CDR1 reads SQVTM; CDR2 reads ANQGSEA. This CDR3 is 13 amino acids long. Trimming cost V 4 bases and J 3 bases, with 11 bases left between them. The CDR3 nucleotides read TGCAGCGTTGGGAAGGGGAGGACAGATACGCAGTATTTT. Translated, it gives CSVGKGRTDTQYF.

This clone was observed a handful of times. This chain uses TRBV5-4 with TRBJ1-2, with D tentatively TRBD1 (5 bases). The CDR3 covers 14 residues. The germline gives CDR1 SGHNT, CDR2 YYREEE (reference sequence). V dropped 0 bases and J dropped 3 bases, with 9 bases sitting between them. CDR3 region: CASSLGGPYYGYTF. The CDR3 DNA follows: TGTGCCAGCAGCTTGGGGGGCCCCTACTATGGCTACACCTTC.

This clone was counted a few times. The chain uses TRBV6-5 and TRBJ1-5, with D tentatively TRBD1 (5 bases). V lost 8 bases and J 6 bases, leaving 20 bases between the germline ends. Germline CDR1 MNHEY, CDR2 SVGAGI. CDR3 length equals 15 residues. CDR3 DNA sequence: TGTGCCAGCGGGGACCGATTTGGGACTACTCAGCCCCAGCATTTT. Residues: CASGDRFGTTQPQHF.

The rearrangement links TRBV2 to TRBJ1-3, with D maybe TRBD1 (5 bases). This CDR3 comprises 16 residues. V lost 6 bases to trimming and J lost 1 base, with 16 bases between them. Germline V gives CDR1 SNHLY, CDR2 FYNNEI. Written as DNA, the CDR3 is TGTGCCAGCAGGGATAGGGCTCAGGGTTCTGGAAACACCATATATTTT. Translating gives CASRDRAQGSGNTIYF.

CDR3 coding DNA: TGTGCCAGTAGTATAGGAGCGGGGGTTGTGGAGACCCAGTACTTC. Encoded protein: CASSIGAGVVETQYF. The chain has TRBV19 and TRBJ2-5, with 8 bases aligning to TRBD2. The CDR3 covers 15 residues. CDR1 LNHDA and CDR2 SQIVND come from the germline V gene (reference sequence). With 1 base clipped from V and 5 bases from J, the junction kept 6 bases outside the gene matches.

The chain couples TRBV14 to TRBJ2-5; 9 nucleotides align to TRBD1. Germline V gives CDR1 SGHDN, CDR2 FVKESK. Losses at the gene ends were 4 bases for V and 5 bases for J; bases not matched to a gene: 2. The CDR3 runs 13 residues. The CDR3 sequence: CASSRGTGETQYF. The CDR3 DNA follows: TGTGCCAGCAGCCGCGGGACAGGGGAGACCCAGTACTTC.

The V gene is TRBV5-1, the J gene TRBJ2-2, with 10 nucleotides matching TRBD2. The CDR3 loop spans 15 amino acids. Per germline, CDR1 SGHRS and CDR2 YFSETQ. Unmatched junction bases numbered 2, after V lost 2 bases and J lost 4 bases. The CDR3 DNA sequence: TGCGCCAGCAGCTTTGTAGCGGGGGGCACCGGGGAGCTGTTTTTT. It codes for CASSFVAGGTGELFF.

The chain employs TRBV6-5 and TRBJ2-7; D not certain. The germline V gene encodes CDR1 MNHEY and CDR2 SVGAGI. Trimming took off 7 bases at V and 3 bases at J, with 13 bases between the two ends. The CDR3 has 13 amino acids. The CDR3 DNA follows: TGTGCCAGCACCTCTATTAGGAGCTACGAGCAGTACTTC. Translating gives CASTSIRSYEQYF.

This sequence joins TRBV3-1 (or the pseudogene TRBV3-2) and TRBJ1-4; the D gene is possibly TRBD1 (5 bases). CDR3 size: 16 residues. V was pared by 0 bases and J by 2 bases, with 10 bases between. CDR1 and CDR2 from the germline V gene are LGHDT and YNNKEL (reference sequence). As DNA, the CDR3 is TGTGCCAGCAGCCAAGATTGGGGGACTACTAATGAAAAACTGTTTTTT. As protein: CASSQDWGTTNEKLFF.

The V gene is TRBV5-1, the J gene TRBJ1-2, with D unresolved. Germline V gene lookup returns CDR1 SGHRS and CDR2 YFSETQ. The CDR3 totals 13 residues. V lost 4 bases and J 2 bases, leaving 9 bases between the germline ends. The CDR3 coding sequence is TGCGCCAGCAGCGTTACCGAGAACTATGGCTACACCTTC. It encodes CASSVTENYGYTF.

The chain couples TRBV6-6 to TRBJ1-2, with D possibly TRBD1 on 6 matching bases. Per germline, CDR1 MNHNY and CDR2 SVGAGI (reference sequence). V lost 7 bases, J lost 4 bases, and 16 bases lay in between. The CDR3 contains 14 residues. The CDR3 is CASTWETGGYGYTF. The CDR3 nucleotides are TGTGCCAGCACCTGGGAGACAGGAGGCTATGGCTACACCTTC.

J is TRBJ2-1 and V is TRBV24-1; TRBD1 matches at 7 bases. The V gene's germline CDR1 is KGHDR and CDR2 SFDVKD. The CDR3 covers 15 residues. V trimming: 3 bases; J trimming: 4 bases; junction bases outside the gene matches: 5. CDR3 coding DNA: TGTGCCACCAGTGATCCCGGGACAGCATACAATGAGCAGTTCTTC. Translation: CATSDPGTAYNEQFF.

This chain uses TRBV6-5 with TRBJ1-5; no definite D call. The germline CDR1 and CDR2 sequences are MNHEY and SVGAGI. This CDR3 spans 12 amino acids. Trimming shortened V by 6 bases and J by 9 bases, and 12 bases separated the two germline ends. The CDR3 region is CASRDYLAPQHF. The DNA for the CDR3 is TGTGCCAGCAGGGACTACTTGGCGCCCCAGCATTTT.

This rearrangement joins TRBV24-1 to TRBJ2-3, with TRBD1 as a possible D gene (6 bases). There are 14 residues in the CDR3. Germline V gene sequence: CDR1 KGHDR, CDR2 SFDVKD. V lost 7 bases to trimming and J lost 0 bases, with 10 bases between them. DNA of the CDR3: TGTGCCACCAGGGACAGCTCTAGCACAGATACGCAGTATTTT. Protein: CATRDSSSTDTQYF.

This clone has a handful of counts. J is TRBJ1-4 and V is TRBV7-9; 8 nucleotides agree with TRBD1. The V gene end was trimmed by 3 bases and the J gene end by 5 bases; junction bases not matched to a gene: 5. The CDR3 runs to 15 residues. CDR1 SEHNR and CDR2 FQNEAQ come from the germline V gene (reference sequence). CDR3 sequence (DNA): TGTGCCAGCAGCTTGTCCAGGACAGGGAATGAAAAACTGTTTTTT. Protein: CASSLSRTGNEKLFF.

This chain joins TRBV7-9 and TRBJ1-4, with no clear D. Germline V lookup: CDR1 SEHNR, CDR2 FQNEAQ (reference sequence). The V and J ends lost 3 bases and 6 bases respectively, with 11 bases between them. The CDR3 runs to 14 residues. The CDR3 DNA sequence: TGTGCCAGCAGCTTTGGGCACGTTGATGAAAAACTGTTTTTT. Protein product: CASSFGHVDEKLFF.

The chain links TRBV29-1 to TRBJ2-5; 7 bases align to TRBD1. Trimming removed 6 bases from V and 5 bases from J; junction bases left unmatched: 12. Germline V gives CDR1 SQVTM, CDR2 ANQGSEA. There are 14 residues in the CDR3. In nucleotides, the CDR3 is TGCAGCGTCGAAAGTGGGACAGTAGGGGAGACCCAGTACTTC. It is translated as CSVESGTVGETQYF. Complete variable domain (other parts from reference TRBV29-1 and TRBJ2-5): SAVISQKPSRDICQRGTSLTIQCQVDSQVTMMFWYRQQPGQSLTLIATANQGSEATYESGFVIDKFPISRPNLTFSTLTVSNMSPEDSSIYLCSVESGTVGETQYFGPGTRLLVL.

The chain links TRBV6-6 to TRBJ2-2, with 8 positions matching TRBD1. This CDR3 has 15 amino acids. In germline, CDR1 is MNHNY, CDR2 SVGAGI (reference sequence). V trimming: 4 bases; J trimming: 4 bases; junction bases outside the gene matches: 5. CDR3 nucleotide sequence: TGTGCCAGCAGTTTTGGGACAGGTCGCACCGGGGAGCTGTTTTTT. Protein product: CASSFGTGRTGELFF.

This clone has more than one count but fewer than ten. The chain links TRBV5-3 to TRBJ1-1; D is uncertain. TRBV5-3 is placed among ORFs of uncertain function. This CDR3 contains 14 residues. Between the trimmed V and J ends, which lost 10 bases and 0 bases, there was a span of 16 bases. CDR3: CALKAEGLNTEAFF. CDR3 sequence (DNA): TGTGCCCTCAAGGCGGAGGGCTTGAACACTGAAGCTTTCTTT.

This rearrangement joins TRBV30 to TRBJ1-5; 12 bases line up with TRBD1. Unmatched junction bases numbered 5, after V lost 0 bases and J lost 5 bases. CDR1 and CDR2 (germline): GTSNPN, SVGIG (reference sequence). The CDR3 length is 16 residues. The CDR3 sequence is CAWSVGTGGRDQPQHF. DNA for the CDR3: TGTGCCTGGAGTGTGGGGACAGGGGGCCGCGATCAGCCCCAGCATTTT.